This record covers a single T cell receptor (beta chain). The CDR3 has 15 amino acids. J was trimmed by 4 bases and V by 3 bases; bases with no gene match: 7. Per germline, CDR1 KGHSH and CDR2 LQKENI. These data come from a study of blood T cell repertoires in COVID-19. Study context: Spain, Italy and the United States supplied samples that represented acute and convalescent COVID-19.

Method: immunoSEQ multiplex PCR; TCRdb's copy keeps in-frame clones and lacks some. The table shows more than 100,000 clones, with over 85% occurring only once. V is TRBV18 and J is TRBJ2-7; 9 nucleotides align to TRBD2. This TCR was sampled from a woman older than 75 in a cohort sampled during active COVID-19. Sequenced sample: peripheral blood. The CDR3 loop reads CASSPPGTSKYEQYF. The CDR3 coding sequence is TGTGCCAGCTCACCCCCGGGGACTAGCAAGTACGAGCAGTACTTC. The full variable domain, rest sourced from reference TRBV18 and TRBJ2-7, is NAGVMQNPRHLVRRRGQEARLRCSPMKGHSHVYWYRQLPEEGLKFMVYLQKENIIDESGMPKERFSAEFPKEGPSILRIQQVVRGDSAAYFCASSPPGTSKYEQYFGPGTRLTVT.